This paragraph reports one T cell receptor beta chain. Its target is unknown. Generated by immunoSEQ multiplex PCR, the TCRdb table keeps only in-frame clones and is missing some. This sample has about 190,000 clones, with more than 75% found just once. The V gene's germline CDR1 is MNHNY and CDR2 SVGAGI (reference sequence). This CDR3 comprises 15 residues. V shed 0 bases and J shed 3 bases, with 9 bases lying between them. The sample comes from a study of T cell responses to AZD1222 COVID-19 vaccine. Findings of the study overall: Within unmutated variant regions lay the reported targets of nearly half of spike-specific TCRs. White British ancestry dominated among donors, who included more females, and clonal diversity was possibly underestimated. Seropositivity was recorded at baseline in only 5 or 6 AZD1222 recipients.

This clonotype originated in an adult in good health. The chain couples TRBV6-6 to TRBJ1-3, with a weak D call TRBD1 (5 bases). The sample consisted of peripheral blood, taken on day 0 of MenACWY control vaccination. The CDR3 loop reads CASSYSQGGGNTIYF. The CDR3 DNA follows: TGTGCCAGCAGTTACTCGCAGGGAGGTGGAAACACCATATATTTT.